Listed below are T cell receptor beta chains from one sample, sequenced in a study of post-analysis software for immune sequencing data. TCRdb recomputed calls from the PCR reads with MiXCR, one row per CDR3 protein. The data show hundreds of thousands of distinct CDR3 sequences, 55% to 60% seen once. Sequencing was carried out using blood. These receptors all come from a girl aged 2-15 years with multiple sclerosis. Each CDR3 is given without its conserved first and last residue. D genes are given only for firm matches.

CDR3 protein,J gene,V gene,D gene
ASSSVAGGPRSEQF,TRBJ2-1,TRBV12-3/TRBV12-4,TRBD2
SARDDRSIGREGETQY,TRBJ2-5,TRBV20-1,TRBD2
ASSLIRGLQETQY,TRBJ2-5,TRBV28,-
SATWEKETQY,TRBJ2-5,TRBV20-1,-
ASRQERLNTEAF,TRBJ1-1,TRBV6-1,-
SLHRGGNQPQH,TRBJ1-5,TRBV20-1,TRBD1
ASSYRTSGTDTQY,TRBJ2-3,TRBV7-2,TRBD2
ASIPAGGRGDTQY,TRBJ2-3,TRBV12-3/TRBV12-4,-
ASSPSGVTQY,TRBJ2-3,TRBV7-9,TRBD2
ASRGQLYGYT,TRBJ1-2,TRBV6-1,TRBD1
ASSSPLGDEQF,TRBJ2-1,TRBV7-9,-
ASSFFRSSGRATYEQY,TRBJ2-7,TRBV5-8,-
ASSIGTFDNEQF,TRBJ2-1,TRBV19,-
SALHPTQGLVSNQPQH,TRBJ1-5,TRBV20-1,-
ASSQVLSGIGTDTQY,TRBJ2-3,TRBV4-3,-
ASSEFGSVTDTQY,TRBJ2-3,TRBV25-1,-
ASSLAGGLYGYT,TRBJ1-2,TRBV12-3/TRBV12-4,-
ASSLGRGLTPSTATQY,TRBJ2-3,TRBV7-2,TRBD1
ASPSRDRGRVYEQY,TRBJ2-7,TRBV25-1,TRBD1
ATSDPGLAGQKGSYEQY,TRBJ2-7,TRBV24-1,TRBD2
ASSQGRRLAVSEQY,-,TRBV3-1,TRBD2
ATSARTGGRNEQF,TRBJ2-1,TRBV24-1,TRBD1
ASSLLRGEGAEAF,TRBJ1-1,TRBV7-9,-
ASSFPGAGGQETQY,TRBJ2-5,TRBV12-3/TRBV12-4,TRBD2
AISGPSGTDDEQY,TRBJ2-7,TRBV10-3,TRBD1
ASRADRGLDTQY,TRBJ2-3,TRBV2,TRBD1
ASSGGITDTQY,TRBJ2-3,TRBV9,-
ASSTFSGLNRPF,TRBJ2-1,TRBV21-1,-